This is a list of T cell receptor beta chains from one sample in a study of radiation and T cells in renal cell carcinoma. The protocol was immunoSEQ multiplex PCR, while the TCRdb copy is restricted to in-frame clones and leaves out a portion. The sample consists of 150,000 or so clones, 87% of them appearing once. This material consisted of blood, taken from a patient whose treatment included radiotherapy and nephrectomy. All receptors come from a woman in her forties or fifties with renal cell carcinoma. The CDR3 runs from the conserved cysteine through the conserved F or W. Fields, in order: D gene, J gene, V gene, clone size, CDR3 protein, CDR3 DNA. The D gene is left open where the match is weak. Size tells how often a clone was seen (once, few, many) or the class of an expanded clone, and some rows leave it out.

>.|TRBJ1-4|TRBV5-1|.
CASSFWGYDEKLFF
TGCGCCAGCAGCTTCTGGGGGTATGATGAAAAACTGTTTTTT
>.|TRBJ2-2|TRBV6-5|.
CASRIHFTGELFF
TGTGCCAGCAGGATCCACTTCACCGGGGAGCTGTTTTTT
>TRBD2|TRBJ2-1|TRBV19|once
CASSDGGYAYNEQFF
TGTGCCAGTAGTGACGGGGGGTACGCCTACAATGAGCAGTTCTTC
>TRBD2|TRBJ2-3|TRBV29-1|.
CSGKAGTLPDTQYF
TGCAGCGGGAAAGCGGGGACCCTCCCAGATACGCAGTATTTT
>.|TRBJ1-6|TRBV5-5|.
CASSLSGGERSPLHF
TGTGCCAGCAGCTTGTCGGGGGGCGAACGTTCACCCCTCCACTTT
>.|TRBJ2-5|TRBV19|.
CASSSGHQETQYF
TGTGCCAGTAGTTCGGGACACCAAGAGACCCAGTACTTC
>.|TRBJ2-7|TRBV14|once
CASSQIRSYEQYF
TGTGCCAGCAGCCAAATCCGTTCCTACGAGCAGTACTTC
>.|TRBJ1-2|TRBV5-4|.
CASSLLGQRMDGYTF
TGTGCCAGCAGCTTGTTAGGACAGCGGATGGATGGCTACACCTTC
>TRBD1|TRBJ2-2|TRBV7-2|.
CASSLVGLQGSNTGELFF
TGTGCCAGCAGCTTAGTAGGCCTACAGGGGTCCAACACCGGGGAGCTGTTTTTT
>TRBD2|TRBJ2-2|TRBV19|.
CASSPLAGVTGELFF
TGTGCCAGTAGTCCCTTAGCGGGGGTCACCGGGGAGCTGTTTTTT
>TRBD1|TRBJ2-7|TRBV6-6|.
CASSSGWTGKSHEQYF
TGTGCCAGCAGTTCCGGCTGGACAGGGAAGTCCCACGAGCAGTACTTC
>.|TRBJ1-2|TRBV6-6|.
CASRGDLYGYTF
TGTGCCAGCAGAGGGGACCTCTATGGCTACACCTTC
>.|TRBJ1-2|TRBV15|.
CATSAQWGGYTF
TGTGCCACCAGCGCCCAATGGGGGGGCTACACCTTC
>TRBD1|TRBJ2-7|TRBV6-5|.
CASTTGGPTHEQYF
TGTGCCAGCACTACAGGGGGCCCTACCCATGAGCAGTACTTC
>.|TRBJ2-3|TRBV5-1|.
CASSFGGGTDTQYF
TGCGCCAGCAGCTTTGGCGGGGGCACAGATACGCAGTATTTT